The clone carrying this TCR beta chain was counted between two and nine times. Its specificity is not known. Using immunoSEQ multiplex PCR, the repertoire was profiled, and TCRdb retains in-frame clones only, with some absent. The table shows about 17,000 clones, with 76% occurring only once. Expansion with viral peptide pools was applied to antigen-specific CD4+ T cells by the ViraFEST assay prior to sequencing. Subsequent to a culture period of 10 days, CD4+ T cells were isolated. The person had PCR-confirmed SARS-CoV-2 infection between March and December 2020. As their vaccination, participants received two doses of either BNT162b2 or mRNA-1273. Supplemented with approximately 10 IU/ml IL-2 and 9.5 to 10 ug/ml peptides, more than 1.5 million PBMC per well were kept in culture. Trimming took off 0 bases at V and 3 bases at J, with 12 bases between the two ends. This CDR3 contains 15 residues. Germline values: CDR1 SGHNT, CDR2 YENEEA.

This sample was taken from a study of vaccination effects on CD4 cells after COVID-19. Study-level information: The authors sampled a few convalescent patients early and late after vaccination. Following the second dose by a median of 72 days, the post-vaccine samples were obtained.

Sample: CD4+ T cells from PBMCs cultured with SARS-CoV-2 spike peptides, taken after COVID-19 vaccination. J is TRBJ2-7 and V is TRBV11-3, with a tentative D call TRBD2 (5 bases). This clonotype originated in a human donor who had a prior SARS-CoV-2 infection. The CDR3 bases are TGTGCCAGCAGCTTAGATCCCACCCGGGGCTACGAGCAGTACTTC. Translation: CASSLDPTRGYEQYF.